These 2 T cell receptor beta chains were all obtained from the same sample, sequenced in a study of spatial heterogeneity in lung cancer. Time point: blood at routine non-recurrence follow-up after resection. Frozen PBMC, nontumor lung or tumor provided whole RNA, which was sequenced unsorted. TCRdb used MiXCR to reprocess the 5' RACE reads, holding one entry per CDR3 protein. Of under 30,000 distinct CDR3 sequences listed, approximately 6% are singletons. The starting material was PBMCs, obtained at follow-up. The source is a male donor with early-stage non-small cell lung cancer.

This clonotype occurred a few times. V is TRBV6-9 and J is TRBJ1-2; 9 nucleotides line up with TRBD1. The CDR3 is made up of 15 amino acids. J lost 4 bases, V lost 7 bases, and 10 bases had no gene match. Germline values: CDR1 MNHGY, CDR2 SVAAGI. CDR3 region: CASIGGQGASYGYTF. The DNA of the CDR3 is TGTGCCAGCATTGGGGGACAGGGCGCTAGCTATGGCTACACCTTC.

This clonotype was picked up many times. The DNA of the CDR3 is TGTGCCAGCTCACCACCCTCTCGGGATGGCTACACCTTC. Its protein is CASSPPSRDGYTF. The genes are TRBV18 and TRBJ1-2; D is undetermined. The CDR3 sequence is 13 residues long. Germline CDR1 KGHSH, CDR2 LQKENI. V was cut by 0 bases and J by 6 bases, with 8 bases left in between.